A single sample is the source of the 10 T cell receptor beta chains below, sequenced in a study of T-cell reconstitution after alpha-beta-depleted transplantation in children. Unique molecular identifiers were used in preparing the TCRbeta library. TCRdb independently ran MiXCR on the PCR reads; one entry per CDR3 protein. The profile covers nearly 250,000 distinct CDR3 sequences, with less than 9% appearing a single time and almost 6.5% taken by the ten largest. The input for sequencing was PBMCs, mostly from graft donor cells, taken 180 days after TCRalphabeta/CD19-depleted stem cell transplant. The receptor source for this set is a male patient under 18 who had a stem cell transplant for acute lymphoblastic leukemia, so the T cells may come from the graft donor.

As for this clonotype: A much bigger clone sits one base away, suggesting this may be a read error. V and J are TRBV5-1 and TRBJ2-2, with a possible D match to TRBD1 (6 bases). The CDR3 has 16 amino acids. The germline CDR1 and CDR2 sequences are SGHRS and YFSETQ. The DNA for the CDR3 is TGCGCCAGCAGCCCCCCGGACAGCCCCTACACCGGGGAGCCGTTTTTT. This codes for CASSPPDSPYTGEPFF.

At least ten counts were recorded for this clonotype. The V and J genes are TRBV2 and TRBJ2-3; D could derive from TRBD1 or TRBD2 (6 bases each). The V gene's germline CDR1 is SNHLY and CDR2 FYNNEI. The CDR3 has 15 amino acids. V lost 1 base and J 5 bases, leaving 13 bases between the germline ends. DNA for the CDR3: TGTGCCAGCAGTGAAGACGGGGGCGCGGGAGATACGCAGTATTTT. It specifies CASSEDGGAGDTQYF.

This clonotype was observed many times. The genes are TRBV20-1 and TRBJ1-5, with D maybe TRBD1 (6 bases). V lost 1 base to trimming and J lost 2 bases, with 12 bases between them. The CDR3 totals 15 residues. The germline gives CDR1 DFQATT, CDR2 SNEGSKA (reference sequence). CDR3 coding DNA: TGCAGTGCTAGAGGAACAGGGAGTGGCAATCAGCCCCAGCATTTT. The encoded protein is CSARGTGSGNQPQHF.

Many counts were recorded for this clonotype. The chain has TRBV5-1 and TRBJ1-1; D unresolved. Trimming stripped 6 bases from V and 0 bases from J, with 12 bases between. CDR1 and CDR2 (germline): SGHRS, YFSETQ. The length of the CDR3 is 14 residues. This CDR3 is CASTPGAMNTEAFF. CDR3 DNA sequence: TGCGCCAGCACCCCGGGAGCCATGAACACTGAAGCTTTCTTT. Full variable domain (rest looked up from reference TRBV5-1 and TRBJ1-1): KAGVTQTPRYLIKTRGQQVTLSCSPISGHRSVSWYQQTPGQGLQFLFEYFSETQRNKGNFPGRFSGRQFSNSRSEMNVSTLELGDSALYLCASTPGAMNTEAFFGQGTRLTVV.

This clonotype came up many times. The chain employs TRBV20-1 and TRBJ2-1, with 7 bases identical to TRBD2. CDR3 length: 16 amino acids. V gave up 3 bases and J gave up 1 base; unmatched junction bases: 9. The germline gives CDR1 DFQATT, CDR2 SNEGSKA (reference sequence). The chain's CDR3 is CSARGGAFLSYNEQFF. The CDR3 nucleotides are TGCAGTGCTAGGGGAGGGGCCTTTTTATCCTACAATGAGCAGTTCTTC.

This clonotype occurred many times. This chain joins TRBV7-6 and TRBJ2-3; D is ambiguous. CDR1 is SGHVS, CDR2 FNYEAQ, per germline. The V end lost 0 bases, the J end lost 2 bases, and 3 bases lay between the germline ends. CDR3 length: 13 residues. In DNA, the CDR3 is TGTGCCAGCAGCTTAGCGAACACAGATACGCAGTATTTT. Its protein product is CASSLANTDTQYF.

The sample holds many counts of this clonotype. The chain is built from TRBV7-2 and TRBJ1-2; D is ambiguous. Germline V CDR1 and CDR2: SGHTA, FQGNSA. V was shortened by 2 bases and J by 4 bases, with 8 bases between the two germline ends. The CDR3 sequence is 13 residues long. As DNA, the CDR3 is TGTGCCAGCAGCTTATATAAGGCCTATGGCTACACCTTC. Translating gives CASSLYKAYGYTF.

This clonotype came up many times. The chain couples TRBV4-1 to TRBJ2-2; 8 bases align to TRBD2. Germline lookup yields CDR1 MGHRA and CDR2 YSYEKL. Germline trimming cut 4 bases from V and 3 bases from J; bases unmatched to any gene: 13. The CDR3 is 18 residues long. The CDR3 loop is CASSPRGPGLADTGELFF. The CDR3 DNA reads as TGCGCCAGCAGCCCCCGAGGTCCCGGACTAGCAGACACCGGGGAGCTGTTTTTT.

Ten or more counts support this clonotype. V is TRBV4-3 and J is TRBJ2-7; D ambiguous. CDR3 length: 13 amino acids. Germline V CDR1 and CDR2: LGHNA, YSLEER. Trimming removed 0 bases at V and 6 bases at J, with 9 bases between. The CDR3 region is CASSQDLPPEQYF. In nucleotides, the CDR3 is TGCGCCAGCAGCCAAGATCTTCCACCCGAGCAGTACTTC.

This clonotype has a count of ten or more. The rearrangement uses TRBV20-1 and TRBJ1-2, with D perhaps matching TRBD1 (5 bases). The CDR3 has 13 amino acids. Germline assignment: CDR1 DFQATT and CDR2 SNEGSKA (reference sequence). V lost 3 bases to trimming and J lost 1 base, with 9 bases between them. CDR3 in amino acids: CSASGQGNYGYTF. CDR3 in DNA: TGCAGTGCTAGCGGTCAGGGTAACTATGGCTACACCTTC.